What follows are 18 T cell receptor beta chains derived from one specimen sequenced in a study of blood T cell repertoires in COVID-19. TCRdb keeps only in-frame clones here, not all; method: immunoSEQ multiplex PCR. Here the sample spans nearly 35,000 clones, approximately 86% being singletons. Sequenced: peripheral blood. These receptors were obtained from a man between 70 and 80 years old with acute or convalescent COVID-19.

The chain joins TRBV10-3 to TRBJ1-5; TRBD1 is a possible D gene (5 bases). This CDR3 contains 14 residues. V lost 0 bases to trimming and J lost 7 bases, with 10 bases between them. Germline assignment: CDR1 ENHRY and CDR2 SYGVKD. CDR3 protein: CAISESPGIQPQHF. The DNA for the CDR3 is TGTGCCATCAGTGAGTCTCCAGGGATCCAGCCCCAGCATTTT.

The chain recombines TRBV6-5 with TRBJ2-2, with D maybe TRBD1 (6 bases). V was cut by 6 bases and J by 5 bases, with 10 bases left in between. The CDR3 sequence is 13 residues long. Germline CDR1 is MNHEY and CDR2 is SVGAGI. CDR3 sequence: CASRRTGTGELFF. As DNA, the CDR3 is TGTGCCAGCAGACGCACAGGGACCGGGGAGCTGTTTTTT.

The chain combines TRBV5-8 with TRBJ1-2; 7 positions match TRBD1. With V trimmed by 0 bases and J by 4 bases, 3 bases remained unmatched. Germline lookup yields CDR1 SGHTS and CDR2 YDEGEE. The CDR3 is made up of 14 amino acids. The CDR3 spells CASSLGGQVYGYTF. The CDR3 DNA reads as TGTGCCAGCAGCTTGGGAGGACAGGTCTATGGCTACACCTTC.

This chain connects TRBV28 to TRBJ2-1, with TRBD2 matching over 9 bases. The CDR3 runs to 16 residues. Germline loops: CDR1 MDHEN, CDR2 SYDVKM. J gave up 0 bases and V 10 bases, and 10 bases lay outside the gene matches. Here the CDR3 reads CATHGRAGGSYNEQFF. The DNA for the CDR3 is TGTGCCACCCACGGGCGAGCGGGAGGCTCCTACAATGAGCAGTTCTTC. The entire variable domain, with the rest obtained from reference TRBV28 and TRBJ2-1, is as follows: DVKVTQSSRYLVKRTGEKVFLECVQDMDHENMFWYRQDPGLGLRLIYFSYDVKMKEKGDIPEGYSVSREKKERFSLILESASTNQTSMYLCATHGRAGGSYNEQFFGPGTRLTVL.

The chain joins TRBV7-2 to TRBJ1-1; D call uncertain. Germline V CDR1 and CDR2: SGHTA, FQGNSA. V was pared by 2 bases and J by 8 bases, with 9 bases between. The CDR3 runs to 12 residues. In DNA form, the CDR3 reads TGTGCCAGCAGCTTATATGCGGAGGAAGCTTTCTTT. Translating it yields CASSLYAEEAFF.

This chain uses TRBV10-3 with TRBJ2-5, with 9 bases matching TRBD1. CDR1 ENHRY and CDR2 SYGVKD come from the germline V gene. V lost 7 bases and J lost 5; bases outside the gene matches: 8. This CDR3 is built from 14 residues. The CDR3 nucleotides are TGTGCCATCACCGGAGGACAGGGGCAGGAGACCCAGTACTTC. Translated: CAITGGQGQETQYF.

This clone has more than one count but fewer than ten. The rearrangement uses TRBV11-2 and TRBJ2-7; 11 nucleotides agree with TRBD2. Germline V CDR1 and CDR2: SGHAT, FQNNGV. With V trimmed by 3 bases and J by 0 bases, 1 base remained unmatched. This CDR3 region has 15 residues. The CDR3 DNA is TGTGCCAGCAGCTTCACTAGCGGGAGCTCCTACGAGCAGTACTTC. As protein: CASSFTSGSSYEQYF.

This sequence joins TRBV19 and TRBJ1-4; TRBD1 matches 10 bases. Trimming removed 9 bases from V and 6 bases from J; junction bases left unmatched: 10. Germline V gene lookup returns CDR1 LNHDA and CDR2 SQIVND (reference sequence). The CDR3 is made up of 15 amino acids. CDR3 DNA sequence: TGTGCCAGCCAACTTCCCGGGACAGGGGATGAAAAACTGTTTTTT. As protein: CASQLPGTGDEKLFF. The full variable domain, rest sourced from reference TRBV19 and TRBJ1-4, is DGGITQSPKYLFRKEGQNVTLSCEQNLNHDAMYWYRQDPGQGLRLIYYSQIVNDFQKGDIAEGYSVSREKKESFPLTVTSAQKNPTAFYLCASQLPGTGDEKLFFGSGTQLSVL.

The chain joins TRBV15 to TRBJ1-2, with 8 bases fitting TRBD1. The CDR3 loop spans 14 amino acids. Germline V lookup: CDR1 LNHNV, CDR2 YYDKDF (reference sequence). Trimming at V came to 5 bases and at J to 8 bases, leaving 10 bases not matched to a gene. In nucleotides, the CDR3 is TGTGCCACCAGCCCCCAGGACAGGGAGGGGGGCTACACCTTC. Translated, it gives CATSPQDREGGYTF. The entire variable domain, with the rest obtained from reference TRBV15 and TRBJ1-2, is as follows: DAMVIQNPRYQVTQFGKPVTLSCSQTLNHNVMYWYQQKSSQAPKLLFHYYDKDFNNEADTPDNFQSRRPNTSFCFLDIRSPGLGDTAMYLCATSPQDREGGYTFGSGTRLTVV.

This chain links TRBV7-9 with TRBJ2-7; D may be TRBD2 (5 bases). Trimming left V 5 bases short and J 5 bases short, with 10 bases between. CDR1 and CDR2 from the germline V gene are SEHNR and FQNEAQ (reference sequence). This CDR3 is 12 amino acids long. In DNA form, the CDR3 reads TGTGCCAGCAGCCCAGTGGAGGACGAGCAGTACTTC. Amino acids: CASSPVEDEQYF.

This clone was counted once. The chain couples TRBV7-2 to TRBJ2-3, with D possibly matching TRBD1 (6 bases). Trimming shortened V by 8 bases and J by 0 bases, and 9 bases separated the two germline ends. The CDR3 runs to 13 residues. CDR1 and CDR2 from the germline V gene are SGHTA and FQGNSA. The DNA for the CDR3 is TGTGCCAGCGGGGGCGCTAGCACAGATACGCAGTATTTT. Amino acids: CASGGASTDTQYF.

The chain employs TRBV25-1 and TRBJ1-2, with 8 positions matching TRBD1. The V segment lost 7 bases and the J segment 8 bases; nucleotides outside the gene matches: 9. This CDR3 spans 13 amino acids. Germline lookup yields CDR1 MGHDK and CDR2 SYGVNS. CDR3 sequence: CASTPGQGWGYTF. The CDR3 DNA is TGTGCCAGCACCCCCGGACAGGGTTGGGGCTACACCTTC.

The V and J genes are TRBV7-2 and TRBJ2-1; tentative D call: TRBD2 (6 bases). Germline CDR1 SGHTA, CDR2 FQGNSA. The germline V and J ends were trimmed by 4 bases and 9 bases, with 19 bases remaining between them. The CDR3 is made up of 15 amino acids. The CDR3 region is CASSSKTRFASEQFF. The CDR3 DNA sequence: TGTGCCAGCAGCTCAAAGACTAGATTCGCCTCTGAGCAGTTCTTC.

This chain links TRBV28 with TRBJ2-7, with 7 positions matching TRBD2. The germline CDR1 and CDR2 sequences are MDHEN and SYDVKM. The junction had 13 bases not matched to a gene; V was cut back by 10 bases and J by 4 bases. The CDR3 sequence is 14 residues long. In DNA form, the CDR3 reads TGTGCCACCCACGCGGGAGTAGCTCCGTACGAGCAGTACTTC. This gives the protein CATHAGVAPYEQYF.

V gene TRBV3-1 (or the pseudogene TRBV3-2) combines with J gene TRBJ2-5; the D gene is possibly TRBD2 (6 bases). Trimming cost V 6 bases and J 5 bases, with 22 bases left between them. The CDR3 sequence is 16 residues long. Germline CDR1 reads LGHDT; CDR2 reads YNNKEL (reference sequence). The CDR3 is CASRLGTGVKTETQYF. The CDR3 DNA reads TGTGCCAGCAGACTGGGGACGGGGGTTAAAACCGAGACCCAGTACTTC.

The V call is TRBV24-1, the J call TRBJ1-1; perhaps TRBD1 as D (5 bases). The CDR3 has 13 residues. The germline gives CDR1 KGHDR, CDR2 SFDVKD. The V and J ends lost 8 bases and 1 base respectively, with 10 bases between them. In DNA, the CDR3 is TGTGCCACCATGGGAGGGGAGAACACTGAAGCTTTCTTT. Its translation is CATMGGENTEAFF.

The chain couples TRBV4-2 to TRBJ2-7, with 15 positions matching TRBD2. Per germline, CDR1 LGHNA and CDR2 YNFKEQ. The V segment lost 4 bases and the J segment 2 bases; nucleotides outside the gene matches: 12. This CDR3 is built from 19 residues. The CDR3 DNA follows: TGTGCCAGCAGCCTCCCGGGACTAGCGGGAGGTCTCTTACCCTACGAGCAGTACTTC. Protein sequence: CASSLPGLAGGLLPYEQYF.

The table lists this clone with a count of one. CDR3 bases: TGTGCCTGGAGTGTAAGCAGGGTAATGTTTGGGAGCAATCAGCCCCAGCATTTT. Amino acid sequence: CAWSVSRVMFGSNQPQHF. The rearrangement uses TRBV30 and TRBJ1-5, with D possibly TRBD1 on 5 matching bases. The CDR3 has 18 residues. The germline V gene encodes CDR1 GTSNPN and CDR2 SVGIG (reference sequence). The V and J ends lost 0 bases and 1 base respectively, with 19 bases between them.